These T cell receptor beta chains were read from a single sample in a study of blood T cell repertoires in COVID-19. Using immunoSEQ multiplex PCR, the repertoire was profiled, and TCRdb retains in-frame clones only, with some absent. The sample contains about 130,000 clones, 65% to 85% of which appear only once. The sample consisted of peripheral blood. The receptors shown here come from a man aged 65-85 years with acute or convalescent COVID-19. Both conserved end residues are part of each CDR3. D genes are given only for firm matches. A row's size may be missing; if present it is once, few, many or a size class.

V gene	D gene	J gene	clone size	CDR3 protein	CDR3 DNA
TRBV9	TRBD1	TRBJ2-3	NA	CASSVADRVTDTQYF	TGTGCCAGCAGCGTTGCGGACAGGGTAACAGATACGCAGTATTTT
TRBV28	NA	TRBJ1-1	NA	CASSLGHLNTEAFF	TGTGCCAGCAGTTTAGGACACTTGAACACTGAAGCTTTCTTT
TRBV27	NA	TRBJ2-1	NA	CASSSYPGGEQFF	TGTGCCAGCAGTTCCTATCCCGGGGGTGAGCAGTTCTTC
TRBV27	NA	TRBJ1-4	NA	CASSLQGGNEKLFF	TGTGCCAGCAGCCTTCAAGGGGGTAATGAAAAACTGTTTTTT
TRBV25-1	TRBD1	TRBJ1-1	NA	CASSSPKGQGTNTEAFF	TGTGCCAGCAGTTCCCCCAAGGGACAGGGGACGAACACTGAAGCTTTCTTT
TRBV7-9	TRBD1	TRBJ2-1	NA	CASSLAGQGAFDEQFF	TGTGCCAGCAGCTTAGCCGGACAGGGGGCATTCGATGAGCAGTTCTTC
TRBV10-1	TRBD1	TRBJ1-1	NA	CASKGQMNTEAFF	TGCGCCAGCAAGGGACAGATGAACACTGAAGCTTTCTTT
TRBV3-1/TRBV3-2	NA	TRBJ1-2	few	CASSQSGSRPYGYTF	TGTGCCAGCAGCCAAAGCGGATCACGACCCTATGGCTACACCTTC
TRBV4-1	TRBD1	TRBJ2-7	NA	CASSQNDDRVKEQYF	TGCGCCAGCAGCCAGAATGATGACAGGGTGAAGGAGCAGTACTTC
TRBV7-2	TRBD1	TRBJ1-2	once	CASSPRTGGVFYGYTF	TGTGCCAGCAGCCCCCGGACAGGGGGGGTATTTTATGGCTACACCTTC
TRBV28	NA	TRBJ1-2	NA	CASSPIRPRGGYTF	TGTGCCAGCAGCCCCATCCGACCCCGAGGGGGCTACACCTTC
TRBV5-1	TRBD1	TRBJ2-7	NA	CASNSRGPGQGSYEQYF	TGCGCCAGCAACTCCCGGGGCCCTGGACAGGGGTCCTACGAGCAGTACTTC
TRBV10-3	TRBD1	TRBJ1-1	NA	CATRQGLDTEAFF	TGTGCCACCCGACAGGGTTTGGACACTGAAGCTTTCTTT
TRBV6-1	NA	TRBJ1-5	NA	CASSETGRNSNQPQHF	TGTGCCAGCAGTGAAACGGGGAGGAATAGCAATCAGCCCCAGCATTTT
TRBV7-2	TRBD2	TRBJ2-5	few	CASSLGLAGGQETQYF	TGTGCCAGCAGCTTAGGACTAGCGGGGGGGCAAGAGACCCAGTACTTC
TRBV3-1/TRBV3-2	NA	TRBJ2-2	NA	CASRALAGTGELFF	TGTGCCAGCAGAGCGCTTGCTGGCACCGGGGAGCTGTTTTTT
TRBV12-3/TRBV12-4	TRBD1	TRBJ1-2	few	CASSFSRGLGYTF	TGTGCCAGCAGTTTTAGCAGGGGGCTCGGCTACACCTTC
TRBV7-3	NA	TRBJ1-1	few	CASSGQPNTEAFF	TGTGCCAGCAGCGGACAGCCGAACACTGAAGCTTTCTTT
TRBV19	TRBD1	TRBJ2-2	few	CASSMGDRLTGELFF	TGTGCCAGTAGTATGGGGGACAGGCTGACCGGGGAGCTGTTTTTT
TRBV7-2	TRBD1	TRBJ1-6	NA	CASSLAGTGGYNSPLHF	TGTGCCAGCAGCCTAGCTGGGACAGGGGGATATAATTCACCCCTCCACTTT
TRBV2	TRBD2	TRBJ2-3	NA	CASEPTSGGVDTQYF	TGTGCCAGCGAGCCGACTAGCGGGGGTGTAGATACGCAGTATTTT
TRBV6-5	TRBD2	TRBJ2-7	once	CASRKAGGLSYEQYF	TGTGCCAGCAGGAAAGCGGGGGGGCTATCCTACGAGCAGTACTTC
TRBV5-1	NA	TRBJ2-5	NA	CASSPQGTQETQYF	TGCGCCAGCAGCCCACAGGGAACTCAAGAGACCCAGTACTTC
TRBV5-4	NA	TRBJ2-1	NA	CASSLQVDNEQFF	TGTGCCAGCAGCTTGCAGGTCGACAATGAGCAGTTCTTC
TRBV6-6	TRBD1	TRBJ2-1	NA	CASSGTGRSNEQFF	TGTGCCAGCAGTGGGACAGGACGAAGCAATGAGCAGTTCTTC
TRBV12-5	NA	TRBJ1-2	NA	CASGLPQPGQSGYTF	TGTGCTAGTGGTTTGCCGCAGCCGGGACAATCTGGCTACACCTTC
TRBV30	NA	TRBJ1-2	NA	CAWTPGSNYGYTF	TGTGCCTGGACCCCAGGGTCTAACTATGGCTACACCTTC
TRBV27	TRBD1	TRBJ1-6	NA	CASSLGQGSSPLHF	TGTGCCAGCAGTTTAGGACAGGGGTCTTCACCCCTCCACTTT
TRBV6-5	NA	TRBJ1-1	few	CASSYSSLRAGTEAFF	TGTGCCAGCAGTTACTCGAGTTTGAGGGCCGGGACTGAAGCTTTCTTT